This is a list of T cell receptor beta chains from one sample in a study of T cell responses to AZD1222 COVID-19 vaccine. Produced via immunoSEQ multiplex PCR; TCRdb's table is partial and in-frame only. The data show roughly 180,000 clones, approximately 90% seen once. Sequencing was performed on peripheral blood, taken on day 0 of AZD1222 vaccination. All receptors derive from an adult in good health. CDR3s include the opening cysteine and the closing phenylalanine or tryptophan. Fields, in order: clone size, V gene, J gene, D gene, CDR3 DNA, CDR3 protein. A D gene is named only where the DNA matches it firmly. Only part of the rows carry a size: once, few, many, or a class if the clone is expanded.

clone size: -; V gene: TRBV19; J gene: TRBJ1-5; D gene: TRBD1; CDR3 DNA: TGTGCCAGTAGTATACCCCGGACAGGGACCAATCAGCCCCAGCATTTT; CDR3 protein: CASSIPRTGTNQPQHF
clone size: -; V gene: TRBV19; J gene: TRBJ1-1; D gene: TRBD1; CDR3 DNA: TGTGCCAGTAGGGGACAGCGGGAAATGAACACTGAAGCTTTCTTT; CDR3 protein: CASRGQREMNTEAFF
clone size: -; V gene: TRBV4-3; J gene: TRBJ1-1; D gene: -; CDR3 DNA: TGCGCCAGCAGCCAAGATAACAGGCCGGGCACTGAAGCTTTCTTT; CDR3 protein: CASSQDNRPGTEAFF
clone size: -; V gene: TRBV6-2/TRBV6-3; J gene: TRBJ2-7; D gene: TRBD1; CDR3 DNA: TGTGCCAGCAGTTACACTACAGGGGTGAAATACGAGCAGTACTTC; CDR3 protein: CASSYTTGVKYEQYF
clone size: -; V gene: TRBV7-9; J gene: TRBJ1-3; D gene: TRBD1; CDR3 DNA: TGTGCCAGCAGCTTTGCTACAGGGGAGTCTGGAAACACCATATATTTT; CDR3 protein: CASSFATGESGNTIYF
clone size: -; V gene: TRBV2; J gene: TRBJ2-1; D gene: -; CDR3 DNA: TGTGCCAGCAGTGATAATAGGAGGGTAGGTGAGCAGTTCTTC; CDR3 protein: CASSDNRRVGEQFF
clone size: -; V gene: TRBV12-5; J gene: TRBJ1-3; D gene: -; CDR3 DNA: TGTGCTAGTGGTTTGGGAGGCAGGGGCTCTGGAAACACCATATATTTT; CDR3 protein: CASGLGGRGSGNTIYF
clone size: -; V gene: TRBV13; J gene: TRBJ2-7; D gene: -; CDR3 DNA: TGTGCCAGCAGCTTAGGCGTTAGCCAGGGCGAGCAGTACTTC; CDR3 protein: CASSLGVSQGEQYF
clone size: -; V gene: TRBV5-4; J gene: TRBJ1-2; D gene: -; CDR3 DNA: TGTGCCAGCAGCTTGGTAGGGCAGAACTATGGCTACACCTTC; CDR3 protein: CASSLVGQNYGYTF
clone size: -; V gene: TRBV7-3; J gene: TRBJ2-3; D gene: -; CDR3 DNA: TGTGCCAGCAGCGACCAACCCATTGGGCTAGCAGGCACAGATACGCAGTATTTT; CDR3 protein: CASSDQPIGLAGTDTQYF
clone size: -; V gene: TRBV6-5; J gene: TRBJ1-5; D gene: -; CDR3 DNA: TGTGCCAGCAGTTACACAATCAATCAGCCCCAGCATTTT; CDR3 protein: CASSYTINQPQHF
clone size: -; V gene: TRBV4-1; J gene: TRBJ2-3; D gene: -; CDR3 DNA: TGCGCCAGCAGCCAAGATTCTACAGGGTTCACAGATACGCAGTATTTT; CDR3 protein: CASSQDSTGFTDTQYF
clone size: -; V gene: TRBV27; J gene: TRBJ1-2; D gene: -; CDR3 DNA: TGTGCCAGCAGCTTGGGCTGGGGGGGCGGTGGCTACACCTTC; CDR3 protein: CASSLGWGGGGYTF
clone size: -; V gene: TRBV27; J gene: TRBJ2-2; D gene: -; CDR3 DNA: TGTGCCAGCAGTCCAGGATTAGGGGAGCTGTTTTTT; CDR3 protein: CASSPGLGELFF
clone size: -; V gene: TRBV4-1; J gene: TRBJ2-2; D gene: TRBD2; CDR3 DNA: TGCGCCAGCAGCTATAGCGGGGTGTACACCGGGGAGCTGTTTTTT; CDR3 protein: CASSYSGVYTGELFF
clone size: -; V gene: TRBV30; J gene: TRBJ1-5; D gene: TRBD1; CDR3 DNA: TGTGCCTGGAGTTCCGGGACAGGGGGACAGCCCCAGCATTTT; CDR3 protein: CAWSSGTGGQPQHF
clone size: -; V gene: TRBV6-5; J gene: TRBJ1-1; D gene: TRBD1; CDR3 DNA: TGTGCCAACCAGGGGGATGGGAAGACTGAAGCTTTCTTT; CDR3 protein: CANQGDGKTEAFF
clone size: -; V gene: TRBV5-1; J gene: TRBJ2-5; D gene: -; CDR3 DNA: TGCGCCAGCAGCCTGGGGGGCGGATTTTGGGAGACCCAGTACTTC; CDR3 protein: CASSLGGGFWETQYF
clone size: -; V gene: TRBV15; J gene: TRBJ2-1; D gene: -; CDR3 DNA: TGTGCCACCAGCAGAGGGGAGGGGGCCTACAATGAGCAGTTCTTC; CDR3 protein: CATSRGEGAYNEQFF
clone size: -; V gene: TRBV18; J gene: TRBJ1-5; D gene: -; CDR3 DNA: TGTGCCAGCTCACCCGGGACAACCGGCAATCAGCCCCAGCATTTT; CDR3 protein: CASSPGTTGNQPQHF
clone size: -; V gene: TRBV19; J gene: TRBJ1-4; D gene: -; CDR3 DNA: TGTGCCAGTCTAGGACAGCATAATGAAAAACTGTTTTTT; CDR3 protein: CASLGQHNEKLFF
clone size: -; V gene: TRBV6-1; J gene: TRBJ1-3; D gene: TRBD1; CDR3 DNA: TGTGCCAGCAGTGACAGGGGGCGATCTGGAAACACCATATATTTT; CDR3 protein: CASSDRGRSGNTIYF
clone size: -; V gene: TRBV4-3; J gene: TRBJ2-7; D gene: -; CDR3 DNA: TGCGCCAGCAGCCAAGAGGGTGATGTCAGGGCCTACGAGCAGTACTTC; CDR3 protein: CASSQEGDVRAYEQYF
clone size: -; V gene: TRBV2; J gene: TRBJ1-2; D gene: -; CDR3 DNA: TGTGCCAGCAGCTTAGACAGCTATGGCTACACCTTC; CDR3 protein: CASSLDSYGYTF
clone size: -; V gene: TRBV6-2/TRBV6-3; J gene: TRBJ2-1; D gene: TRBD2; CDR3 DNA: TGTGCCAGCAGCCAAAAGCGGGGTGAGCAGTTCTTC; CDR3 protein: CASSQKRGEQFF
clone size: -; V gene: TRBV5-5; J gene: TRBJ2-1; D gene: -; CDR3 DNA: TGTGCCAGCACCCCCCCTCTAGCGAGCTCCTACAATGAGCAGTTCTTC; CDR3 protein: CASTPPLASSYNEQFF
clone size: -; V gene: TRBV12-3/TRBV12-4; J gene: TRBJ1-1; D gene: -; CDR3 DNA: TGTGCCAGCAGTTACCAGACCGGGGCTGAAGCTTTCTTT; CDR3 protein: CASSYQTGAEAFF
clone size: -; V gene: TRBV12-3/TRBV12-4; J gene: TRBJ1-1; D gene: TRBD1; CDR3 DNA: TGTGCCAGCAGTCCAGAACAGGGGGCAGCTTTCTTT; CDR3 protein: CASSPEQGAAFF
clone size: -; V gene: TRBV6-1; J gene: TRBJ1-6; D gene: -; CDR3 DNA: TGTGCCAGCAGTGAAACCTGGACTAATTCACCCCTCCACTTT; CDR3 protein: CASSETWTNSPLHF
clone size: few; V gene: TRBV7-2; J gene: TRBJ2-7; D gene: TRBD1; CDR3 DNA: TGTGCCAGCAGCTTAGCCGACAGGGGGATCGACGAGCAGTACTTC; CDR3 protein: CASSLADRGIDEQYF
clone size: -; V gene: TRBV4-3; J gene: TRBJ1-2; D gene: TRBD1; CDR3 DNA: TGCGCCAGCAGCCAGGACAGGCGGACCGGCTACACCTTC; CDR3 protein: CASSQDRRTGYTF
clone size: -; V gene: TRBV29-1; J gene: TRBJ1-3; D gene: TRBD1; CDR3 DNA: TGCACCGTGACAGGGGGCGACTCTGGAAACACCATATATTTT; CDR3 protein: CTVTGGDSGNTIYF
clone size: once; V gene: TRBV10-3; J gene: TRBJ2-7; D gene: TRBD2; CDR3 DNA: TGTGCCGCCACCGGAGCGAGCGGGGCCTACGAGCAGTACTTC; CDR3 protein: CAATGASGAYEQYF
clone size: -; V gene: TRBV14; J gene: TRBJ2-7; D gene: -; CDR3 DNA: TGTGCCAGCAGCCCAACCCAGGGGAAGCAGTACTTC; CDR3 protein: CASSPTQGKQYF
clone size: -; V gene: TRBV19; J gene: TRBJ1-2; D gene: -; CDR3 DNA: TGTGCCAGTAGTACCGGGCCCGGGCTTAACTATGGCTACACCTTC; CDR3 protein: CASSTGPGLNYGYTF
clone size: -; V gene: TRBV19; J gene: TRBJ2-7; D gene: -; CDR3 DNA: TGTGCCAGCGGCACGGGAAGGGGGAACGAGCAGTACTTC; CDR3 protein: CASGTGRGNEQYF
clone size: -; V gene: TRBV3-1/TRBV3-2; J gene: TRBJ2-7; D gene: TRBD1; CDR3 DNA: TGTGCCAGCAGCCAAATACAGGGGGCCTACGAGCAGTACTTC; CDR3 protein: CASSQIQGAYEQYF
clone size: -; V gene: TRBV7-2; J gene: TRBJ2-7; D gene: TRBD2; CDR3 DNA: TGTGCCAGCAGCCCGGGGGGCTACGAGCAGTACTTC; CDR3 protein: CASSPGGYEQYF
clone size: -; V gene: TRBV5-5; J gene: TRBJ2-3; D gene: TRBD2; CDR3 DNA: TGTGCCAGCAGCGCCCAGCCGGGACTAGGTTCGACAGATACGCAGTATTTT; CDR3 protein: CASSAQPGLGSTDTQYF
clone size: once; V gene: TRBV18; J gene: TRBJ2-4; D gene: -; CDR3 DNA: TGTGCCAGCTCACTCGCCCCGGGCGGCATTCAGTACTTC; CDR3 protein: CASSLAPGGIQYF
clone size: -; V gene: TRBV29-1; J gene: TRBJ2-2; D gene: -; CDR3 DNA: TGCAGCGCTAAAGGGACCGAAACAACCGGGGAGCTGTTTTTT; CDR3 protein: CSAKGTETTGELFF
clone size: -; V gene: TRBV6-2/TRBV6-3; J gene: TRBJ2-3; D gene: TRBD1; CDR3 DNA: TGTGCCAGCAGTCAACTACCGGGACAGGGAAACACAGATACGCAGTATTTT; CDR3 protein: CASSQLPGQGNTDTQYF